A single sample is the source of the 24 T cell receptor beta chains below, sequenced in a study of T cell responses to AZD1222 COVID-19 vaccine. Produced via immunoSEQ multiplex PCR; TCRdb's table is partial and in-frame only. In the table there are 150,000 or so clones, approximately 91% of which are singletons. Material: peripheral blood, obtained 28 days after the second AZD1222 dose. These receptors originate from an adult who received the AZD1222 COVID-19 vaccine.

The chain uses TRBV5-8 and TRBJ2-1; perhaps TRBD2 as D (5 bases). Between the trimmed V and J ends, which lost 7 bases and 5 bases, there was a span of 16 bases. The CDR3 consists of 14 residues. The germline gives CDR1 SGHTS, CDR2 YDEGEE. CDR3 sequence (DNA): TGTGCCAGCGCCACCGGGATTGCAAACAATGAGCAGTTCTTC. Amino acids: CASATGIANNEQFF.

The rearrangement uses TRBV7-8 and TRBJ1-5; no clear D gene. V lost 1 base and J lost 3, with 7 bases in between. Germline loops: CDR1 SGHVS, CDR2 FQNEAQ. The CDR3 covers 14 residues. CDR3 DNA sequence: TGTGCCAGCAGCTTAGGAGACACCAATCAGCCCCAGCATTTT. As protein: CASSLGDTNQPQHF.

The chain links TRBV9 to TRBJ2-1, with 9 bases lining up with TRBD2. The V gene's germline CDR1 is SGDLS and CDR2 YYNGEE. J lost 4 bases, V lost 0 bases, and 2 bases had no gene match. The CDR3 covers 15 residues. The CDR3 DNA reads TGTGCCAGCAGCGTAGAACTAGCGGGTTACAATGAGCAGTTCTTC. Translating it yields CASSVELAGYNEQFF.

The CDR3 coding sequence is TGTGCCAGCAGCGTATTGCAGGCCGGCACAGATACGCAGTATTTT. Its translation is CASSVLQAGTDTQYF. This sequence joins TRBV9 and TRBJ2-3; no firm D call. Trimming removed 1 base from V and 1 base from J, with 10 bases in between. CDR1 SGDLS and CDR2 YYNGEE come from the germline V gene. The CDR3 totals 15 residues.

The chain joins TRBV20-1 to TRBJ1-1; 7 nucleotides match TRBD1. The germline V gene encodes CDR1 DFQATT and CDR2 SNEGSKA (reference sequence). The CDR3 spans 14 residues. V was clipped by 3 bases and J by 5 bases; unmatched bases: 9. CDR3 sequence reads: CSASTQGRETEAFF. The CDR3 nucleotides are TGCAGTGCTAGTACACAGGGGCGGGAGACTGAAGCTTTCTTT.

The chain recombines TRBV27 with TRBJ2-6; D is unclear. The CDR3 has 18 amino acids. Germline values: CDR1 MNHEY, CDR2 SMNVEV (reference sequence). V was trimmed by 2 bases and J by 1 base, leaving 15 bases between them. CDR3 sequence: CASSLGSPGRSGANVLTF. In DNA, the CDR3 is TGTGCCAGCAGTTTAGGGTCGCCCGGACGATCTGGGGCCAACGTCCTGACTTTC.

The CDR3 is CASSSYFSGKADTQYF. CDR3 nucleotides: TGTGCCAGCAGCTCCTACTTCAGCGGGAAGGCAGATACGCAGTATTTT. The chain has TRBV7-8 and TRBJ2-3, with 7 bases aligning to TRBD2. V was clipped by 4 bases and J by 4 bases; unmatched bases: 11. The CDR3 extends over 16 amino acids. Germline CDR1 and CDR2: SGHVS and FQNEAQ.

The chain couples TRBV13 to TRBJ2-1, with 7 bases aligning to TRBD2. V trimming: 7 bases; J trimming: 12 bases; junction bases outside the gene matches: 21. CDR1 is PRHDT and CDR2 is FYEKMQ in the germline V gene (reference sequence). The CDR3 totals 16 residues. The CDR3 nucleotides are TGTGCCAGCACCCCCGGGGAAGGGAGGGATGCCGTGGCGCAGTTCTTC. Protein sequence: CASTPGEGRDAVAQFF. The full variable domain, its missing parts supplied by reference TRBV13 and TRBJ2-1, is AAGVIQSPRHLIKEKRETATLKCYPIPRHDTVYWYQQGPGQDPQFLISFYEKMQSDKGSIPDRFSAQQFSDYHSELNMSSLELGDSALYFCASTPGEGRDAVAQFFGPGTRLTVL.

The CDR3 here is CASSARTSGSPGELFF. As DNA, the CDR3 is TGTGCCAGCAGTGCCAGGACTAGCGGAAGCCCCGGGGAGCTGTTTTTT. This sequence joins TRBV27 and TRBJ2-2; 10 nucleotides line up with TRBD2. CDR3 length equals 16 residues. From germline, CDR1 is MNHEY and CDR2 SMNVEV (reference sequence). Germline trimming cut 5 bases from V and 6 bases from J; bases unmatched to any gene: 9.

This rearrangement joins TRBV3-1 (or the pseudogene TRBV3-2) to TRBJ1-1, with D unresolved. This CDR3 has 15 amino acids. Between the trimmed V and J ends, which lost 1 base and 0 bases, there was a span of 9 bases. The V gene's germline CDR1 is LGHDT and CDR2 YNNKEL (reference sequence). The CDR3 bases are TGTGCCAGCAGCCAAGGGTCAGCCTTGAACACTGAAGCTTTCTTT. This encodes CASSQGSALNTEAFF.

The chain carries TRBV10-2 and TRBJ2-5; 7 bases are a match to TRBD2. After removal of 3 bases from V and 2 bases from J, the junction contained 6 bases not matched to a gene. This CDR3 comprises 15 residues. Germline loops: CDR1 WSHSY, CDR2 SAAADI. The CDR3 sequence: CASSERGVRQETQYF. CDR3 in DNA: TGCGCCAGCAGTGAACGGGGGGTACGGCAAGAGACCCAGTACTTC.

CDR3 sequence reads: CASSESRGGGNYGYTF. CDR3 bases: TGTGCCAGCAGCGAAAGCAGGGGTGGGGGCAACTATGGCTACACCTTC. The chain recombines TRBV7-8 with TRBJ1-2; D perhaps matches TRBD1 (6 bases). The CDR3 consists of 16 residues. The germline V and J ends were trimmed by 5 bases and 2 bases, with 18 bases remaining between them. Germline CDR1 reads SGHVS; CDR2 reads FQNEAQ.

The CDR3 loop reads CASRVDRGNTGELFF. DNA for the CDR3: TGTGCCAGCAGGGTGGACAGGGGGAACACCGGGGAGCTGTTTTTT. The chain links TRBV2 to TRBJ2-2; the match to TRBD1 covers 9 bases. V lost 6 bases to trimming and J lost 1 base; unmatched junction nucleotides: 3. This CDR3 contains 15 residues. Germline V gives CDR1 SNHLY, CDR2 FYNNEI.

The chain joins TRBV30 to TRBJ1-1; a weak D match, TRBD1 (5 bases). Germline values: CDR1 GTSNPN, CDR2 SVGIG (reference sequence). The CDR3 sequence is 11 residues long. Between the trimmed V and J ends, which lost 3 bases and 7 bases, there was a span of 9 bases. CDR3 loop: CAWSRDFEAFF. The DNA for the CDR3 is TGTGCCTGGAGCAGGGATTTTGAAGCTTTCTTT.

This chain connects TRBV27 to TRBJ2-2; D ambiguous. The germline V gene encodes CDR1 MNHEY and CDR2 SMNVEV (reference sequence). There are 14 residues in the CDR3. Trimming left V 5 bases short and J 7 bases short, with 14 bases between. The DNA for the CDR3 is TGTGCCAGCAGTCCCGGCCCCTTGGGCGGGGAGCTGTTTTTT. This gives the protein CASSPGPLGGELFF.

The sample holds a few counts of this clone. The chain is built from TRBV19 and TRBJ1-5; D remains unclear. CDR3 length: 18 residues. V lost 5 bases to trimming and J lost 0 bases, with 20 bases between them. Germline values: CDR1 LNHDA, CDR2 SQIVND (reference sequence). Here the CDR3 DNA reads TGTGCCAGTAGTCCATTACCCCCGACGGTCGATAGCAATCAGCCCCAGCATTTT. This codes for CASSPLPPTVDSNQPQHF. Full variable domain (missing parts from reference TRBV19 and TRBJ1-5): DGGITQSPKYLFRKEGQNVTLSCEQNLNHDAMYWYRQDPGQGLRLIYYSQIVNDFQKGDIAEGYSVSREKKESFPLTVTSAQKNPTAFYLCASSPLPPTVDSNQPQHFGDGTRLSIL.

CDR3 sequence (DNA): TGTGCCAGTAGGGGACAGGGGGCTGAGGAGCAGTTCTTC. Protein sequence: CASRGQGAEEQFF. V is TRBV19 and J is TRBJ2-1; 12 bases are a match to TRBD1. Germline CDR1 is LNHDA and CDR2 is SQIVND (reference sequence). This CDR3 is 13 amino acids long. V was pared by 6 bases and J by 10 bases, with 4 bases of the junction left unmatched.

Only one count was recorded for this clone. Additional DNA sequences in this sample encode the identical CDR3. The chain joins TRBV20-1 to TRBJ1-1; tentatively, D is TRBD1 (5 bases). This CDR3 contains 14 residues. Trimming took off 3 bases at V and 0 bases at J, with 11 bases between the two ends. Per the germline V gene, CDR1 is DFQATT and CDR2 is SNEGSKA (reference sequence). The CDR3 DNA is TGCAGTGCTAGTACCGGGACGGTGAACACTGAAGCTTTCTTT. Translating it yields CSASTGTVNTEAFF.

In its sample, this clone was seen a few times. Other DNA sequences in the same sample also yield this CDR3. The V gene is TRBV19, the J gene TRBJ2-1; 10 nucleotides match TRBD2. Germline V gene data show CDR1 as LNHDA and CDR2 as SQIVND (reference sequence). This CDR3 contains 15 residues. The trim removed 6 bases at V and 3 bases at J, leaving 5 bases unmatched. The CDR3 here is CASSLTSGDYNEQFF. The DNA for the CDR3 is TGTGCCAGTAGCCTCACTAGCGGGGACTACAATGAGCAGTTCTTC.

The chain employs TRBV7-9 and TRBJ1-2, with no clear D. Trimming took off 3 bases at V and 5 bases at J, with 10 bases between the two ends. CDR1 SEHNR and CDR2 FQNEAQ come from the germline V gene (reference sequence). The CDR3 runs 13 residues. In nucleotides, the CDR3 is TGTGCCAGCAGCTTTGGCGGCGGATATGGCTACACCTTC. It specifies CASSFGGGYGYTF.

The CDR3 DNA reads as TGTGCCAGCAGTTTCCAACCGGGACTCCTGAACACTGAAGCTTTCTTT. Translation: CASSFQPGLLNTEAFF. The V gene is TRBV6-2 or TRBV6-3, the J gene TRBJ1-1; a possible D gene is TRBD1 (5 bases). Trimming cost V 4 bases and J 0 bases, with 15 bases left between them. Germline CDR1 reads MNHEY; CDR2 reads SVGEGT. The CDR3 totals 16 residues.

CDR3 DNA sequence: TGTGCCACCAGTGACCTCCCATTAGCGGGCCGCACAGATACGCAGTATTTT. Encoded protein: CATSDLPLAGRTDTQYF. This chain uses TRBV24-1 with TRBJ2-3, with TRBD2 matching 7 bases. Germline V gene lookup returns CDR1 KGHDR and CDR2 SFDVKD. This CDR3 has 17 amino acids. The J segment lost 1 base and the V segment lost 4 bases, leaving 10 bases of the junction unmatched.

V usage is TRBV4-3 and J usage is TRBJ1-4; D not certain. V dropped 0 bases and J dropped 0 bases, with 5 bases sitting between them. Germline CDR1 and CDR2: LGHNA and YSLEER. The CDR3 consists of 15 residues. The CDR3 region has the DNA TGCGCCAGCAGCCAAGACATTGCAACTAATGAAAAACTGTTTTTT. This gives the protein CASSQDIATNEKLFF.

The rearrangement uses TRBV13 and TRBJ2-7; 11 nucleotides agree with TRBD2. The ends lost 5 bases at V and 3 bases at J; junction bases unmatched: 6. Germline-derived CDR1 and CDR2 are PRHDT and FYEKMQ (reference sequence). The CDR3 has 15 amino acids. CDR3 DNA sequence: TGTGCCAGCAGCCCGACCGGGACTAGCGGCTACGAGCAGTACTTC. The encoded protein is CASSPTGTSGYEQYF. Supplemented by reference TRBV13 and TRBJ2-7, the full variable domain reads AAGVIQSPRHLIKEKRETATLKCYPIPRHDTVYWYQQGPGQDPQFLISFYEKMQSDKGSIPDRFSAQQFSDYHSELNMSSLELGDSALYFCASSPTGTSGYEQYFGPGTRLTVT.